One and the same sample provided the 21 T cell receptor beta chains below, sequenced in a study of blood T cell repertoires in COVID-19. Data came from immunoSEQ multiplex PCR; TCRdb stores just in-frame clones and leaves some out. The sample has under 200,000 clones, around nine tenths seen once. Sequencing was carried out using peripheral blood. These receptors came from a man in his 70s with active or convalescent COVID-19.

This clone appeared a few times. Other DNA sequences of this sample code for an identical CDR3. The rearrangement links TRBV12-3 or TRBV12-4 to TRBJ2-7; D possibly corresponds to TRBD1 (5 bases). The CDR3 loop spans 13 amino acids. V was pared by 2 bases and J by 1 base, with 6 bases between. The CDR3 sequence: CASSLQGSYEQYF. CDR3 in DNA: TGTGCCAGCAGTTTACAGGGATCCTACGAGCAGTACTTC.

The chain combines TRBV4-1 with TRBJ1-1; perhaps TRBD1 as D (5 bases). V was clipped by 0 bases and J by 9 bases, with 11 bases between them. CDR1 and CDR2 from the germline V gene are MGHRA and YSYEKL. The CDR3 is made up of 13 amino acids. The CDR3 DNA reads TGCGCCAGCAGCCAAGAGTGGGGGGGGAAAGCTTTCTTT. Protein product: CASSQEWGGKAFF.

The V gene is TRBV2, the J gene TRBJ1-2; TRBD1 is a possible D gene (6 bases). The CDR3 loop spans 15 amino acids. Germline CDR1 SNHLY, CDR2 FYNNEI. Trimming cost V 1 base and J 7 bases, with 16 bases left between them. The CDR3 region is CASSEVGGGLGGYTF. As DNA, the CDR3 is TGTGCCAGCAGTGAAGTGGGAGGGGGATTGGGTGGCTACACCTTC.

The gene calls are TRBV19 and TRBJ1-4; no definite D call. Germline V gene lookup returns CDR1 LNHDA and CDR2 SQIVND (reference sequence). The germline V and J ends were trimmed by 1 base and 4 bases, with 13 bases remaining between them. This CDR3 spans 16 amino acids. The CDR3 DNA reads TGTGCCAGTAGTATAGTATTACAGTCGAGTAATGAAAAACTGTTTTTT. This codes for CASSIVLQSSNEKLFF.

This clone has only one observation. The rearrangement uses TRBV4-3 and TRBJ2-2; possibly TRBD1 for D (5 bases). The CDR3 loop spans 16 amino acids. The V gene's germline CDR1 is LGHNA and CDR2 YSLEER. The ends were cut back, 3 bases at V and 1 base at J, with 12 bases in the middle. Here the CDR3 reads CASSQRTTLNTGELFF. DNA of the CDR3: TGCGCCAGCAGCCAGAGGACAACCCTGAACACCGGGGAGCTGTTTTTT.

The rearrangement uses TRBV19 and TRBJ1-5; perhaps TRBD1 as D (5 bases). The CDR3 is made up of 15 amino acids. Germline-derived CDR1 and CDR2 are LNHDA and SQIVND (reference sequence). The germline V and J ends were trimmed by 5 bases and 0 bases, with 11 bases remaining between them. CDR3 amino acids: CASSPGEYSNQPQHF. CDR3 bases: TGTGCCAGTAGTCCGGGGGAATATAGCAATCAGCCCCAGCATTTT.

V and J are TRBV23-1 and TRBJ1-1; D uncertain. TRBV23-1 is flagged as an ORF with uncertain function. The CDR3 length is 14 residues. Trimming removed 5 bases at V and 0 bases at J, with 10 bases between. CDR3 loop: CASSSSGLNTEAFF. CDR3 DNA sequence: TGCGCCAGCAGTTCCTCAGGATTGAACACTGAAGCTTTCTTT.

For this clone: Other DNA sequences in the same sample also yield this CDR3. The chain combines TRBV7-9 with TRBJ1-2; 7 bases are a match to TRBD1. Looked up from germline, CDR1 is SEHNR and CDR2 is FQNEAQ (reference sequence). V was clipped by 5 bases and J by 5 bases; unmatched bases: 2. The CDR3 loop spans 12 amino acids. CDR3 sequence: CASSRQGYGYTF. The CDR3 DNA reads TGTGCCAGCAGCCGACAGGGATATGGCTACACCTTC.

The V call is TRBV7-9, the J call TRBJ2-2, with 7 positions matching TRBD2. The CDR3 runs 15 residues. Trimming at V came to 4 bases and at J to 4 bases, leaving 6 bases not matched to a gene. Germline lookup yields CDR1 SEHNR and CDR2 FQNEAQ (reference sequence). The CDR3 loop reads CASSSPGTTTGELFF. DNA of the CDR3: TGTGCCAGCAGCTCCCCAGGGACTACCACCGGGGAGCTGTTTTTT. Full variable domain (missing parts from reference TRBV7-9 and TRBJ2-2): DTGVSQNPRHKITKRGQNVTFRCDPISEHNRLYWYRQTLGQGPEFLTYFQNEAQLEKSRLLSDRFSAERPKGSFSTLEIQRTEQGDSAMYLCASSSPGTTTGELFFGEGSRLTVL.

V gene TRBV5-6 combines with J gene TRBJ1-2, with D tentatively TRBD1 (5 bases). The CDR3 consists of 14 residues. Looked up from germline, CDR1 is SGHDT and CDR2 is YYEEEE. Trimming left V 3 bases short and J 8 bases short, with 17 bases between. CDR3 in amino acids: CASSSQRGLGGYTF. The CDR3 DNA sequence: TGTGCCAGCAGCTCCCAACGGGGGTTGGGCGGCTACACCTTC.

Turning to this clone: Germline and junction disagree at one end, which may indicate a read error. The rearrangement links TRBV7-7 to TRBJ1-2; D ambiguous. The germline CDR1 and CDR2 sequences are SSHAT and FNYEAQ (reference sequence). This CDR3 is built from 17 residues. For the CDR3, the DNA is TGTGCTAGCAGCTTAGGGTGGCAGGCCCCTACTAACTATGGCTACACCTTC. Translating gives CASSLGWQAPTNYGYTF.

This clone appeared once. The V and J genes are TRBV30 and TRBJ2-5, with a possible D match to TRBD2 (6 bases). This CDR3 region has 14 residues. Trimming took off 0 bases at V and 2 bases at J, with 10 bases between the two ends. The germline V gene has CDR1 GTSNPN and CDR2 SVGIG (reference sequence). CDR3 nucleotides: TGTGCCTGGAGTGTACCCGGGGGACAAGAGACCCAGTACTTC. It translates to CAWSVPGGQETQYF.

The chain links TRBV5-4 to TRBJ2-7, with TRBD2 identical over 11 bases. Germline V gene lookup returns CDR1 SGHNT and CDR2 YYREEE (reference sequence). V lost 4 bases and J lost 6; bases outside the gene matches: 12. The CDR3 runs to 16 residues. Here the CDR3 reads CASSPSGRPQGGEQYF. For the CDR3, the DNA is TGTGCCAGCAGCCCTAGCGGGAGGCCGCAGGGGGGCGAGCAGTACTTC.

V is TRBV19 and J is TRBJ1-4; 11 nucleotides match TRBD1. CDR3 length: 13 amino acids. V was clipped by 6 bases and J by 6 bases; unmatched bases: 0. Germline CDR1 LNHDA, CDR2 SQIVND (reference sequence). CDR3 sequence: CASRDRGHEKLFF. The CDR3, as DNA: TGTGCCAGTAGGGACAGGGGGCATGAAAAACTGTTTTTT. Looking up the rest from reference TRBV19 and TRBJ1-4 gives the full variable domain: DGGITQSPKYLFRKEGQNVTLSCEQNLNHDAMYWYRQDPGQGLRLIYYSQIVNDFQKGDIAEGYSVSREKKESFPLTVTSAQKNPTAFYLCASRDRGHEKLFFGSGTQLSVL.

This chain joins TRBV6-1 and TRBJ1-4, with D possibly matching TRBD1 (6 bases). V shed 0 bases and J shed 3 bases, with 17 bases lying between them. Germline V lookup: CDR1 MNHNS, CDR2 SASEGT. There are 18 residues in the CDR3. The CDR3: CASSEAVGTPVSNEKLFF. In DNA, the CDR3 is TGTGCCAGCAGTGAAGCAGTAGGGACACCGGTGTCTAATGAAAAACTGTTTTTT.

The V gene is TRBV20-1, the J gene TRBJ2-4, with 7 positions matching TRBD2. The CDR3 length is 15 residues. CDR1 DFQATT and CDR2 SNEGSKA come from the germline V gene (reference sequence). V lost 3 bases to trimming and J lost 1 base; unmatched junction nucleotides: 6. The CDR3 protein is CSASAGVTAKNIQYF. DNA of the CDR3: TGCAGTGCTAGTGCGGGAGTTACGGCCAAAAACATTCAGTACTTC.

This clone was seen only once. The chain combines TRBV3-1 (or the pseudogene TRBV3-2) with TRBJ2-7; TRBD2 might be the D (6 bases). The CDR3 runs to 20 residues. CDR1 and CDR2 (germline): LGHDT, YNNKEL (reference sequence). V gave up 4 bases and J gave up 2 bases, with 30 bases separating them. CDR3 nucleotides: TGTGCCAGCAGCCCCGGGAGTCATTGGTCTGCGCTGGGTCACCCCTACGAGCAGTACTTC. It translates to CASSPGSHWSALGHPYEQYF.

This clone turned up a few times. The rearrangement joins TRBV6-2 or TRBV6-3 to TRBJ2-7; D perhaps matches TRBD1 (7 bases). This CDR3 has 15 residues. Germline V gives CDR1 MNHEY, CDR2 SVGEGT. Trimming took 5 bases from V and 7 from J, leaving 21 bases between them. CDR3 DNA sequence: TGTGCCAGCAGTAACCAGGGGGGCCGGATCGCGGAGCAGTACTTC. It encodes CASSNQGGRIAEQYF.

This chain connects TRBV6-6 to TRBJ1-1; D is possibly TRBD1 (5 bases). Germline-derived CDR1 and CDR2 are MNHNY and SVGAGI (reference sequence). Trimming left V 6 bases short and J 0 bases short, with 14 bases between. The CDR3 is made up of 15 amino acids. CDR3 amino acids: CASSPLTVMNTEAFF. The CDR3 nucleotides read TGTGCCAGCAGCCCCCTGACAGTCATGAACACTGAAGCTTTCTTT.

This sequence joins TRBV9 and TRBJ2-2, with no clear D. Germline V lookup: CDR1 SGDLS, CDR2 YYNGEE. V was clipped by 0 bases and J by 1 base, with 10 bases between them. The CDR3 spans 16 residues. This CDR3 is CASSVASVVNTGELFF. The CDR3 DNA is TGTGCCAGCAGCGTAGCTTCGGTAGTGAACACCGGGGAGCTGTTTTTT.

The V and J genes are TRBV19 and TRBJ2-2; 10 bases map to TRBD2. Germline V gives CDR1 LNHDA, CDR2 SQIVND (reference sequence). J was trimmed by 4 bases and V by 4 bases; bases with no gene match: 3. The CDR3 consists of 15 residues. This CDR3 is CASSKTSGATGELFF. CDR3 nucleotide sequence: TGTGCCAGTAGTAAAACTAGCGGGGCCACCGGGGAGCTGTTTTTT.